This entry lists 14 T cell receptor beta chains sequenced from one sample in a study of blood T cells in healthy people across ages. Using a J-beta primer mix together with a sample-barcoded 5' primer, a second PCR was run for roughly 6 to 11 cycles. TCRdb re-analysed the 5' RACE reads in MiXCR, keeping a single row per CDR3 protein. The sample carries 1.2 million to 1.5 million distinct CDR3 sequences, 59% recorded once. The sequenced sample was blood. These TCRs come from a man between 18 and 35 years old in good health.

This chain links TRBV27 with TRBJ2-6; D uncertain. The CDR3 consists of 14 residues. CDR1 is MNHEY, CDR2 SMNVEV, per germline (reference sequence). V gave up 3 bases and J gave up 2 bases, with 5 bases separating them. This chain's CDR3 is CASSFTAGANVLTF. The CDR3 nucleotides read TGTGCCAGCAGTTTTACGGCTGGGGCCAACGTCCTGACTTTC.

The rearrangement links TRBV30 to TRBJ2-3; D is unclear. The CDR3 is made up of 12 amino acids. V was pared by 2 bases and J by 6 bases, with 9 bases between. Germline CDR1 and CDR2: GTSNPN and SVGIG (reference sequence). In DNA, the CDR3 is TGTGCCTGGAGTAGCAGCGCCGATACGCAGTATTTT. It specifies CAWSSSADTQYF.

This clonotype came up many times. The CDR3 loop is CATSRGSGDTDTQYF. CDR3 sequence (DNA): TGTGCCACCAGCAGAGGTTCGGGGGACACAGATACGCAGTATTTT. V is TRBV15 and J is TRBJ2-3; perhaps TRBD2 as D (6 bases). Germline lookup yields CDR1 LNHNV and CDR2 YYDKDF (reference sequence). The length of the CDR3 is 15 residues. The V end was cut by 1 base, the J end by 2 bases, with 10 bases between.

In its sample, this clonotype was seen a few times. The chain is built from TRBV7-9 and TRBJ1-2; D remains unclear. The V end lost 2 bases, the J end lost 2 bases, and 9 bases lay between the germline ends. This CDR3 has 14 amino acids. The germline gives CDR1 SEHNR, CDR2 FQNEAQ (reference sequence). The CDR3 sequence is CASSLSGLNYGYTF. The CDR3 coding sequence is TGTGCCAGCAGCTTATCGGGATTGAACTATGGCTACACCTTC.

In its sample, this clonotype was seen a few times. This chain uses TRBV15 with TRBJ2-7; D tentatively fits TRBD1 or TRBD2 (5 bases each). The CDR3 covers 17 residues. Germline V CDR1 and CDR2: LNHNV, YYDKDF (reference sequence). V lost 3 bases and J 2 bases, leaving 20 bases between the germline ends. CDR3 DNA: TGTGCCACCAGCAGGACTAACAGGAGACTATTTACCTACGAGCAGTACTTC. Translated, it gives CATSRTNRRLFTYEQYF.

This clonotype has a handful of counts. The chain carries TRBV29-1 and TRBJ2-7; the D gene is possibly TRBD1 (6 bases). Germline V gene lookup returns CDR1 SQVTM and CDR2 ANQGSEA. The CDR3 totals 11 residues. V dropped 6 bases and J dropped 7 bases, with 13 bases sitting between them. The CDR3 DNA is TGCAGCGTGGCGGACAGTGGGGAGCAGTACTTC. It is translated as CSVADSGEQYF.

The gene calls are TRBV20-1 and TRBJ2-1; D not certain. CDR1 is DFQATT, CDR2 SNEGSKA, per germline (reference sequence). The CDR3 spans 11 residues. V lost 3 bases to trimming and J lost 8 bases, with 8 bases between them. The CDR3 sequence: CSASWGYEQFF. CDR3 sequence (DNA): TGCAGTGCTAGTTGGGGATATGAGCAGTTCTTC.

V is TRBV12-3 or TRBV12-4 and J is TRBJ2-3; D not resolved. The CDR3 runs to 16 residues. V lost 2 bases and J 2 bases, leaving 14 bases between the germline ends. The DNA of the CDR3 is TGTGCCAGCAGTTTATCACCCAGGTTTTTCACAGATACGCAGTATTTT. Residues: CASSLSPRFFTDTQYF.

The chain uses TRBV5-1 and TRBJ1-5; D unresolved. The CDR3 sequence is 14 residues long. Germline V lookup: CDR1 SGHRS, CDR2 YFSETQ. Trimming stripped 0 bases from V and 4 bases from J, with 8 bases between. The CDR3 region is CASSLDNLNQPQHF. CDR3 bases: TGCGCCAGCAGCTTGGACAACCTAAATCAGCCCCAGCATTTT.

The chain has TRBV2 and TRBJ2-2; no reliable D call. This CDR3 region has 13 residues. The V end was cut by 9 bases, the J end by 2 bases, with 10 bases between. In germline, CDR1 is SNHLY, CDR2 FYNNEI. The CDR3 reads CARKGSNTGELFF. Here the CDR3 DNA reads TGTGCCAGGAAGGGCAGTAACACCGGGGAGCTGTTTTTT.

This clonotype occurred once. The rearrangement links TRBV7-9 to TRBJ2-5; 10 bases match TRBD1. CDR1 is SEHNR and CDR2 is FQNEAQ in the germline V gene (reference sequence). V trimming: 5 bases; J trimming: 11 bases; junction bases outside the gene matches: 14. The CDR3 sequence is 15 residues long. The CDR3 sequence is CASSPGQGSFREQYF. In nucleotides, the CDR3 is TGTGCCAGCAGCCCGGGACAGGGGTCATTTCGGGAGCAGTACTTC. The full variable domain, in which reference TRBV7-9 and TRBJ2-5 provide the parts outside the CDR3, is DTGVSQNPRHKITKRGQNVTFRCDPISEHNRLYWYRQTLGQGPEFLTYFQNEAQLEKSRLLSDRFSAERPKGSFSTLEIQRTEQGDSAMYLCASSPGQGSFREQYFGPGTRLLVL.

The chain employs TRBV12-3 or TRBV12-4 and TRBJ1-2; 10 bases agree with TRBD1. The CDR3 covers 14 residues. Trimming at V came to 3 bases and at J to 7 bases, leaving 5 bases not matched to a gene. In nucleotides, the CDR3 is TGTGCCAGCAGTTTGGGACAGGGGAATTCTGGCTACACCTTC. Protein sequence: CASSLGQGNSGYTF.

V gene TRBV29-1 combines with J gene TRBJ1-2; TRBD1 is a possible D gene (5 bases). The V gene lost 5 bases and the J gene lost 6 bases, with 13 bases spanning the gap. The CDR3 has 12 amino acids. CDR1 and CDR2 from the germline V gene are SQVTM and ANQGSEA. CDR3 nucleotide sequence: TGCAGCGTTCCCCCGAGGGGCAATGGCTACACCTTC. It yields the protein CSVPPRGNGYTF.

The rearrangement joins TRBV19 to TRBJ2-3; no definite D call. The CDR3 covers 12 residues. V gave up 1 base and J gave up 7 bases, with 6 bases separating them. Germline V gives CDR1 LNHDA, CDR2 SQIVND (reference sequence). This chain's CDR3 is CASSIGGNTQYF. The CDR3 DNA reads TGTGCCAGTAGTATAGGGGGAAATACGCAGTATTTT.